This entry lists 13 T cell receptor beta chains sequenced from one sample in a study of identical twins. TCRdb recomputed calls from the 5' RACE reads with MiXCR, one row per CDR3 protein. In the table there are 250,000 to 350,000 distinct CDR3 sequences, under 9% of which are singletons. This same sample was also part of a study on yellow fever vaccine responses in identical twins.

Sequences were obtained from memory (CD45RO+) T cells sorted from blood. All receptors derive from a woman aged 18-29 years in good health.

CDR3 sequence (DNA): TGCAGTGCTCCGACTCGCCAAGCAGGTTCGGAGGGCTACACCTTC. This translates into CSAPTRQAGSEGYTF. The rearrangement links TRBV20-1 to TRBJ1-2; D ambiguous. Germline lookup yields CDR1 DFQATT and CDR2 SNEGSKA (reference sequence). Trimming left V 5 bases short and J 8 bases short, with 24 bases between. This CDR3 spans 15 amino acids.

The sample holds a few counts of this clonotype. The chain joins TRBV20-1 to TRBJ2-1; 10 bases map to TRBD2. Unmatched junction bases numbered 23, after V lost 6 bases and J lost 9 bases. Per the germline V gene, CDR1 is DFQATT and CDR2 is SNEGSKA (reference sequence). This CDR3 spans 18 amino acids. CDR3 bases: TGCAGTGCCCCGCTAGGGGGCGCAAGCGGGAGGGAGGTCGGTGAGCAGTTCTTC. Protein: CSAPLGGASGREVGEQFF.

The V call is TRBV24-1, the J call TRBJ2-1; tentatively, D is TRBD1 (5 bases). The CDR3 is 11 residues long. The V end was cut by 7 bases, the J end by 10 bases, with 10 bases between. Per germline, CDR1 KGHDR and CDR2 SFDVKD. The chain's CDR3 is CATRLQDEQFF. DNA for the CDR3: TGTGCCACCAGACTACAGGACGAGCAGTTCTTC.

The sample holds a few counts of this clonotype. The rearrangement joins TRBV7-9 to TRBJ2-1, with TRBD1 matching over 11 bases. Germline lookup yields CDR1 SEHNR and CDR2 FQNEAQ (reference sequence). J was trimmed by 12 bases and V by 1 base; bases with no gene match: 5. The CDR3 is 14 amino acids. The CDR3 region is CASSLGTGGLGQFF. For the CDR3, the DNA is TGTGCCAGCAGCTTAGGGACAGGGGGCTTGGGGCAGTTCTTC.

The CDR3 DNA reads TGTGCCAGCAGTTACTCGGCTAGCGGGGGTAATGAGCAGTTCTTC. Translation gives CASSYSASGGNEQFF. The chain carries TRBV6-5 and TRBJ2-1, with 10 bases fitting TRBD2. Germline values: CDR1 MNHEY, CDR2 SVGAGI. Trimming took 0 bases from V and 7 from J; bases not matched to a gene: 3. This CDR3 has 15 residues.

The chain combines TRBV12-3 or TRBV12-4 with TRBJ1-6; tentative D call: TRBD1 (5 bases). The CDR3 spans 14 residues. Trimming cost V 5 bases and J 9 bases, with 14 bases left between them. Here the CDR3 reads CASSLGGFGSPLHF. In DNA form, the CDR3 reads TGTGCCAGCAGTCTCGGGGGGTTTGGTTCACCCCTCCACTTT.

This clonotype was picked up a small number of times. CDR3 residues: CASSLHPDRVVYGEKLFF. For the CDR3, the DNA is TGTGCCAGCAGTCTCCACCCCGACAGGGTGGTATATGGTGAAAAACTGTTTTTT. This chain links TRBV27 with TRBJ1-4; TRBD1 matches 7 bases. V shed 5 bases, J shed 7 bases, and the junction held 19 bases outside the gene matches. The CDR3 length is 18 residues. CDR1 and CDR2 from the germline V gene are MNHEY and SMNVEV (reference sequence).

The CDR3 DNA reads TGTGCCAGCAGCCAAAACTCCGGGGGTGAGCAGTACTTC. This translates into CASSQNSGGEQYF. The chain joins TRBV14 to TRBJ2-7; D might be TRBD2 (6 bases). This CDR3 region has 13 residues. Germline V CDR1 and CDR2: SGHDN, FVKESK. V gave up 2 bases and J gave up 7 bases, with 12 bases separating them. The whole variable domain, filled in from reference TRBV14 and TRBJ2-7, reads EAGVTQFPSHSVIEKGQTVTLRCDPISGHDNLYWYRRVMGKEIKFLLHFVKESKQDESGMPNNRFLAERTGGTYSTLKVQPAELEDSGVYFCASSQNSGGEQYFGPGTRLTVT.

This clonotype was seen at least ten times. This sequence joins TRBV11-1 and TRBJ2-3, with 11 positions matching TRBD2. CDR1 is SGHAT, CDR2 FQDESV, per germline (reference sequence). The CDR3 spans 19 residues. V trimming: 7 bases; J trimming: 2 bases; junction bases outside the gene matches: 17. The CDR3 here is CASTNPPRSTSGITDTQYF. The CDR3 DNA follows: TGTGCCAGCACCAACCCCCCCAGATCGACTAGCGGGATCACAGATACGCAGTATTTT.

This clonotype showed up just a few times. The genes are TRBV21-1 and TRBJ1-5. TRBV21-1 is a listed pseudogene. The CDR3 sequence is 17 residues long. The CDR3 DNA reads TGTGCCAGCAGCAAAGTTATGCGGGTCTATAGCAATCAGCCCCAGCATTTT. It encodes CASSKVMRVYSNQPQHF.

The chain is built from TRBV14 and TRBJ2-5; 7 nucleotides align to TRBD2. Trimming removed 2 bases from V and 2 bases from J; junction bases left unmatched: 5. The germline CDR1 and CDR2 sequences are SGHDN and FVKESK. The CDR3 length is 15 residues. The CDR3 sequence: CASSQTLAMQETQYF. The CDR3 nucleotides read TGTGCCAGCAGCCAAACACTAGCGATGCAAGAGACCCAGTACTTC.

The table lists this clonotype with a few counts. The chain is built from TRBV27 and TRBJ2-5, with D tentatively TRBD2 (6 bases). Germline values: CDR1 MNHEY, CDR2 SMNVEV (reference sequence). The CDR3 is 14 amino acids. The ends were cut back, 3 bases at V and 6 bases at J, with 14 bases in the middle. CDR3 amino acids: CASSLSRESKTQYF. The CDR3 DNA is TGTGCCAGCAGTTTGAGTCGGGAGTCAAAGACCCAGTACTTC.

This clonotype occurred many times. This chain connects TRBV5-1 to TRBJ2-1; the match to TRBD2 covers 13 bases. The CDR3 spans 17 residues. The germline gives CDR1 SGHRS, CDR2 YFSETQ. V lost 1 base to trimming and J lost 4 bases; unmatched junction nucleotides: 5. The CDR3 here is CASSLLGTSGAYNEQFF. The CDR3 DNA reads as TGCGCCAGCAGCTTGCTTGGGACTAGCGGGGCTTACAATGAGCAGTTCTTC.